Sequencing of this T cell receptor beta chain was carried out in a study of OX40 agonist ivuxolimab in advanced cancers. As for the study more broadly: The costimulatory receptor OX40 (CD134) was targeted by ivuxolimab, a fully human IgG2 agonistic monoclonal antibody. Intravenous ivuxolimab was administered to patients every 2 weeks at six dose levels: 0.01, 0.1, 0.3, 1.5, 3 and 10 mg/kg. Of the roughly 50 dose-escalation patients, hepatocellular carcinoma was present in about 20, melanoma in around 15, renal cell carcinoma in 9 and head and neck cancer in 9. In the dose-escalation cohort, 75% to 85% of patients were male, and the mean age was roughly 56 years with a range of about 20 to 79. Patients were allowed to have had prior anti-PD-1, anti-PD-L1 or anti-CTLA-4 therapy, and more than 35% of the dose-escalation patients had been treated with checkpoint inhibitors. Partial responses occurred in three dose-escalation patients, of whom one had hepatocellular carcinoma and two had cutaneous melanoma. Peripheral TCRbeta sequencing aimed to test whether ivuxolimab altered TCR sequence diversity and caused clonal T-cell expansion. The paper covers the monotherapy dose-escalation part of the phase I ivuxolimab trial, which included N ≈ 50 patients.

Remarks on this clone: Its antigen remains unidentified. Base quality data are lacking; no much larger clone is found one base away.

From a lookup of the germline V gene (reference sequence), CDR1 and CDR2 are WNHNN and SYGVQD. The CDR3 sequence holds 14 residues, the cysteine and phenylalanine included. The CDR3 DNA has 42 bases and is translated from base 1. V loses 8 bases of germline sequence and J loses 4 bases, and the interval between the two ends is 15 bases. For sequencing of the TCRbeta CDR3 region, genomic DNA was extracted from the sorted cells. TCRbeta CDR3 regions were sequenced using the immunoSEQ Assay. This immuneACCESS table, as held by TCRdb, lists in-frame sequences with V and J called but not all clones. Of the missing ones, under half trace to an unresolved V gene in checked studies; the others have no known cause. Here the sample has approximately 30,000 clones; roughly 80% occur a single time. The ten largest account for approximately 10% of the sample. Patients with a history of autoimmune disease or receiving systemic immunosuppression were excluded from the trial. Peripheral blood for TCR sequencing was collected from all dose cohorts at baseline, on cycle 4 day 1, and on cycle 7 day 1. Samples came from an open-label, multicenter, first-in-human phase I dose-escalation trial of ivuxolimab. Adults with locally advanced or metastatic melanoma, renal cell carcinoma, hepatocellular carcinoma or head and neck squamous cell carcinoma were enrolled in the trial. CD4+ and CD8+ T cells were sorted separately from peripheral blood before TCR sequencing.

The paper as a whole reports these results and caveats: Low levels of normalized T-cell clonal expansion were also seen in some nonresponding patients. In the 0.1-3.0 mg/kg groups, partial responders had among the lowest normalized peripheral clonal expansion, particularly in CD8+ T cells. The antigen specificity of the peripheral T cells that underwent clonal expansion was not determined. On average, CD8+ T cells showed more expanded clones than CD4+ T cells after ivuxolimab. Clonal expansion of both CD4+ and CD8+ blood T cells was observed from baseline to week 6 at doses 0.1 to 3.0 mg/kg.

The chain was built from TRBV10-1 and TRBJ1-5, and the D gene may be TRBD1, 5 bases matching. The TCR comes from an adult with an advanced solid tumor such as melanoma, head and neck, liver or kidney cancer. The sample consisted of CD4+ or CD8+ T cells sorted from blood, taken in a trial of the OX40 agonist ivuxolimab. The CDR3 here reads CASPRCRTNQPQHF. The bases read TGCGCCAGCCCCCGGTGCAGGACAAATCAGCCCCAGCATTTT.